Listed below are T cell receptor beta chains from one sample, sequenced in a study of human thymus T cells. The data were produced by immunoSEQ multiplex PCR, yet TCRdb's version contains in-frame clones alone and is incomplete. The profile shows some 46,000 clones, approximately 95% of them singletons. The sequencing input was blood. The receptors come from a girl under three years old with a congenital heart defect but otherwise immunologically healthy. The CDR3 runs from the conserved cysteine through the conserved F or W. D genes are given only for firm matches. Only some rows state a clone size, as once, few, many or a class for expanded clones.

>once|TRBD1|TRBJ1-5|TRBV7-6
CASSTSDRAGPQHF
TGTGCCAGCAGCACCTCCGACAGGGCTGGGCCCCAGCATTTT
>.|.|TRBJ2-1|TRBV28
CASTPGRARGNEQFF
TGTGCCAGCACCCCAGGGAGGGCCAGGGGGAATGAGCAGTTCTTC
>.|.|TRBJ1-1|TRBV14
CASSQERRRTEAFF
TGTGCCAGCAGCCAAGAGAGACGGCGGACAGAAGCTTTCTTT
>few|.|TRBJ2-3|TRBV10-2
CASRRQYTDTQYF
TGCGCCAGCAGAAGACAGTACACAGATACGCAGTATTTT
>.|TRBD1|TRBJ2-1|TRBV10-3
CAISEWGLRQGSYNEQFF
TGTGCCATCAGTGAATGGGGTTTGAGACAGGGCTCCTACAATGAGCAGTTCTTC
>.|TRBD2|TRBJ2-7|TRBV5-6
CASSLVGTSFHEQYF
TGTGCCAGCAGCTTGGTTGGGACTAGCTTCCACGAGCAGTACTTC
>.|.|TRBJ1-3|TRBV7-3
CASSLRRDGSVDTIYF
TGTGCCAGCAGCTTACGTCGGGACGGGTCTGTAGACACCATATATTTT
>.|TRBD2|TRBJ2-7|TRBV28
CASSFGVWREVGQYF
TGTGCCAGCAGTTTTGGGGTTTGGCGGGAGGTCGGGCAGTACTTC
>few|.|TRBJ2-7|TRBV6-4
CASSGYGRRNEQYF
TGTGCCAGCAGTGGGTACGGGAGACGGAACGAGCAGTACTTC
>once|TRBD2|TRBJ2-6|TRBV19
CASSMRLAGWDGANVLTF
TGTGCCAGTAGTATGCGACTAGCGGGGTGGGATGGAGCCAACGTCCTGACTTTC
>.|TRBD2|TRBJ2-3|TRBV5-8
CASSRLLAGPTDTQYF
TGTGCCAGCAGCCGACTACTAGCGGGCCCCACAGATACGCAGTATTTT
>.|.|TRBJ2-3|TRBV20-1
CSASRLNTQYF
TGCAGTGCTAGTAGGCTGAATACGCAGTATTTT
>.|.|TRBJ1-1|TRBV5-1
CASSLEWAENTEAFF
TGCGCCAGCAGCTTGGAGTGGGCGGAGAACACTGAAGCTTTCTTT
>.|.|TRBJ2-5|TRBV19
CASSIVGQETQYF
TGTGCCAGTAGTATCGTAGGACAAGAGACCCAGTACTTC
>.|.|TRBJ2-1|TRBV28
CASSSGTQPYNEQFF
TGTGCCAGCAGCTCCGGGACCCAGCCCTACAATGAGCAGTTCTTC
>.|TRBD1|TRBJ2-4|TRBV4-2
CASSQASGQGNIQYF
TGTGCCAGCAGCCAAGCTTCGGGACAGGGGAACATTCAGTACTTC
>.|TRBD1|TRBJ2-4|TRBV14
CASSHETRDSKNIQYF
TGTGCCAGCAGCCACGAAACACGGGACAGCAAAAACATTCAGTACTTC
>.|TRBD1|TRBJ1-1|TRBV25-1
CASKKGADTEAFF
TGTGCCAGCAAAAAGGGGGCGGACACTGAAGCTTTCTTT
>.|TRBD2|TRBJ2-2|TRBV4-2
CASSQDTGGSGELFF
TGTGCCAGCAGCCAAGATACGGGGGGTTCCGGGGAGCTGTTTTTT
>.|.|TRBJ2-1|TRBV28
CASSRAPTVYNEQFF
TGTGCCAGCAGTAGGGCCCCGACAGTATACAATGAGCAGTTCTTC
>.|.|TRBJ2-7|TRBV27
CASRTGGYEQYF
TGTGCCAGCCGAACCGGTGGCTACGAGCAGTACTTC
>.|.|TRBJ1-4|TRBV28
CASSLQPTNEKLFF
TGTGCCAGCAGTTTACAACCAACTAATGAAAAACTGTTTTTT
>.|.|TRBJ2-7|TRBV9
CASSVEQGVGYEQYF
TGTGCCAGCAGCGTAGAACAGGGAGTAGGTTACGAGCAGTACTTC
>.|.|TRBJ1-2|TRBV6-1
CASSSSTNYGYTF
TGTGCCAGCAGTTCTTCCACGAACTATGGCTACACCTTC
>.|.|TRBJ2-7|TRBV4-1
CASSQGTFGLPYEQYF
TGCGCCAGCAGCCAAGGGACCTTCGGGTTGCCCTACGAGCAGTACTTC
>.|TRBD1|TRBJ1-2|TRBV7-8
CASSSDRGGYTF
TGTGCCAGCAGCTCTGACAGGGGCGGCTACACCTTC
>.|.|TRBJ1-1|TRBV5-4
CASSLGAGNTEAFF
TGTGCCAGCAGCTTGGGGGCGGGAAACACTGAAGCTTTCTTT
>.|TRBD2|TRBJ2-2|TRBV4-1
CASSQASSGRGLSGELFF
TGCGCCAGCAGCCAAGCTTCTAGCGGGAGGGGCCTGAGTGGGGAGCTGTTTTTT
>.|.|TRBJ2-1|TRBV7-8
CASSSNGGRRFEQFF
TGTGCCAGCAGCTCGAACGGAGGGAGACGGTTTGAGCAGTTCTTC
>.|.|TRBJ2-3|TRBV6-5
CASSYLVDF
TGTGCCAGCAGTTACTTAGTGGATTTT
>.|TRBD1|TRBJ1-5|TRBV28
CASSLPLTGRSWNQPQHF
TGTGCCAGCAGTTTACCTCTGACAGGGAGAAGTTGGAATCAGCCCCAGCATTTT
>.|.|TRBJ2-7|TRBV4-2
CASSQDFTGVNYEQYF
TGTGCCAGCAGCCAAGATTTCACAGGCGTTAACTACGAGCAGTACTTC
>.|.|TRBJ2-3|TRBV19
CASSEGGSARDTQYF
TGTGCCAGTAGTGAGGGCGGGTCTGCAAGAGATACGCAGTATTTT
>.|.|TRBJ1-3|TRBV30
CACTPGPRSGNTIYF
TGTGCCTGTACCCCGGGACCCCGCTCTGGAAACACCATATATTTT
>.|TRBD1|TRBJ2-7|TRBV29-1
CSVEGFGTGTYEQYF
TGCAGCGTTGAAGGGTTCGGGACAGGGACTTACGAGCAGTACTTC
>.|TRBD1|TRBJ1-1|TRBV18
CASSPSGTGNTEAFF
TGTGCCAGCTCACCTTCCGGGACAGGGAACACTGAAGCTTTCTTT
>.|.|TRBJ2-2|TRBV5-1
CASSLGGKFTGELFF
TGCGCCAGCAGCTTGGGTGGGAAGTTCACCGGGGAGCTGTTTTTT
>.|.|TRBJ2-7|TRBV7-2
CASSSGLFAYEQYF
TGTGCCAGCAGCTCCGGACTCTTCGCCTACGAGCAGTACTTC
>.|TRBD1|TRBJ1-6|TRBV28
CASSFSDRGYNSPLHF
TGTGCCAGCAGTTTTAGCGACAGGGGATATAATTCACCCCTCCACTTT
>.|TRBD1|TRBJ1-2|TRBV18
CASSPRQGNYGYTF
TGTGCCAGCTCACCCCGACAGGGGAACTATGGCTACACCTTC
>.|.|TRBJ2-3|TRBV5-1
CASRREQGARADTQYF
TGCGCCAGCAGACGCGAACAGGGCGCAAGGGCAGATACGCAGTATTTT
>.|.|TRBJ2-3|TRBV29-1
CSVEGGSTTDTQYF
TGCAGCGTTGAAGGAGGGTCAACCACAGATACGCAGTATTTT
>.|.|TRBJ2-3|TRBV27
CASSLRPRPDTQYF
TGTGCCAGCAGTTTAAGGCCCCGGCCAGATACGCAGTATTTT
>.|TRBD1|TRBJ2-5|TRBV27
CASSFRGQGKETQYF
TGTGCCAGCAGTTTCCGAGGACAGGGGAAAGAGACCCAGTACTTC
>.|TRBD1|TRBJ1-3|TRBV5-4
CASSSRQGISGNTIYF
TGTGCCAGCAGCTCACGACAGGGGATCTCTGGAAACACCATATATTTT
>.|TRBD2|TRBJ2-7|TRBV5-6
CASSLTSGEYEQYF
TGTGCCAGCAGTCTGACTAGCGGAGAGTACGAGCAGTACTTC
>.|TRBD2|TRBJ2-7|TRBV7-2
CASSRTSVSSYEQYF
TGTGCCAGCAGCCGTACTAGCGTTAGCTCCTACGAGCAGTACTTC
>.|.|TRBJ2-1|TRBV4-2
CASSQDSNEQFF
TGTGCCAGCAGCCAAGACAGCAATGAGCAGTTCTTC
>.|TRBD2|TRBJ2-1|TRBV6-4
CASSDQAGGYNEQFF
TGTGCCAGCAGTGATCAGGCGGGAGGATACAATGAGCAGTTCTTC
>.|.|TRBJ2-1|TRBV7-3
CASSRESSYNEQFF
TGTGCCAGCAGCCGGGAGAGCTCCTACAATGAGCAGTTCTTC
>.|.|TRBJ1-5|TRBV28
CASSFRGSQPQHF
TGTGCCAGCAGTTTCAGGGGAAGTCAGCCCCAGCATTTT
>.|.|TRBJ2-1|TRBV7-2
CASSLRDLSYNEQFF
TGTGCCAGCAGCCTCCGGGATCTTTCCTACAATGAGCAGTTCTTC
>.|TRBD1|TRBJ1-2|TRBV6-5
CASSYSGQTNYGYTF
TGTGCCAGCAGTTACTCGGGACAGACTAACTATGGCTACACCTTC
>.|TRBD2|TRBJ2-1|TRBV10-2
CASRLAGNNEQFF
TGCGCCAGCAGACTAGCGGGAAACAATGAGCAGTTCTTC
>.|TRBD2|TRBJ2-1|TRBV6-6
CASRLKREGDNEQFF
TGTGCCAGCAGACTAAAGCGGGAGGGGGACAATGAGCAGTTCTTC
>.|.|TRBJ1-2|TRBV30
CACGPGWGGRYGYTF
TGTGCCTGCGGCCCCGGATGGGGGGGCAGGTATGGCTACACCTTC
>.|.|TRBJ2-2|TRBV5-4
CASSSRAGELFF
TGTGCCAGCAGCTCCAGGGCCGGGGAGCTGTTTTTT